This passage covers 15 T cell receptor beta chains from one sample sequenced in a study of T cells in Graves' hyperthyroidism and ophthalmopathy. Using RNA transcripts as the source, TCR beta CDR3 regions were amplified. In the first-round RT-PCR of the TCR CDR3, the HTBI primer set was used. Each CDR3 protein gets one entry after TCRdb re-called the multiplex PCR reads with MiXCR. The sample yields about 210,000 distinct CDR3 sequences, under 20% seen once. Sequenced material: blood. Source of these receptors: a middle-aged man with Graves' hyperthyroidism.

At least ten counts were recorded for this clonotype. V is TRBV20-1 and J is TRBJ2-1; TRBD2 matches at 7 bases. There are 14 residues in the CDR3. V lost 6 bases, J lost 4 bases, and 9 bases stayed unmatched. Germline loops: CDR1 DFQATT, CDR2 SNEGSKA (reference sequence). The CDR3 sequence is CSASSGGGYNEQFF. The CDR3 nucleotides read TGCAGTGCCAGTTCTGGGGGGGGATACAATGAGCAGTTCTTC.

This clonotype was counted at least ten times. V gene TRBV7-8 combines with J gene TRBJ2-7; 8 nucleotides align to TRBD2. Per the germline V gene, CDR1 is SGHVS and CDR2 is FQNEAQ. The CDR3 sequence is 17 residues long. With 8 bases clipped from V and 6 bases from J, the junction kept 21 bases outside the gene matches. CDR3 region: CASLPRVRTSNFREQYF. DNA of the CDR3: TGTGCCAGCTTACCCCGGGTTAGGACTAGCAATTTCCGCGAGCAGTACTTC.

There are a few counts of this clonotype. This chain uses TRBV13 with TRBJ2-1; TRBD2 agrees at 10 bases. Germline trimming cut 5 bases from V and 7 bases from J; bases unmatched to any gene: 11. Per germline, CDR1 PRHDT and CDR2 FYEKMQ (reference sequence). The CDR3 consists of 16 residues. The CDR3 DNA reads TGTGCCAGCAGCCCGACCCTAGCGGGAGTGTTGAATGAGCAGTTCTTC. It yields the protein CASSPTLAGVLNEQFF.

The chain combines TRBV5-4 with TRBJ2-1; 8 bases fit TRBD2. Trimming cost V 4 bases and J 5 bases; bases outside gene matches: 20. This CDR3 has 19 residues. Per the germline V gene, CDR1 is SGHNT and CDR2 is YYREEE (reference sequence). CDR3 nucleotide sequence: TGTGCCAGCAGCCCCGGGACTAGTGGGGCCCGAGGATTAAACAATGAGCAGTTCTTC. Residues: CASSPGTSGARGLNNEQFF.

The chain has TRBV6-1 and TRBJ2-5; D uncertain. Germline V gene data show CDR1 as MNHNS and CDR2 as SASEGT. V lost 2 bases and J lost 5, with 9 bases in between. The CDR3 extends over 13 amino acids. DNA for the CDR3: TGTGCCAGCAGTGAACGACGATACGAGACCCAGTACTTC. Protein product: CASSERRYETQYF.

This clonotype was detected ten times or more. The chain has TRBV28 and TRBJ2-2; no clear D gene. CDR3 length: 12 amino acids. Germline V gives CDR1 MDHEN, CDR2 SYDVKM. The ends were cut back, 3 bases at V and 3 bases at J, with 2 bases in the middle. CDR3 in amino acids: CASSLYTGELFF. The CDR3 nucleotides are TGTGCCAGCAGTTTGTACACCGGGGAGCTGTTTTTT.

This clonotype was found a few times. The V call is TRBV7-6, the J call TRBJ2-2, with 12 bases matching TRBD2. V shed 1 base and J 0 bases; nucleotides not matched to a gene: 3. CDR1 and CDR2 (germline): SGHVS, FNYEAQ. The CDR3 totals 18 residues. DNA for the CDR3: TGTGCCAGCAGCTTAGTGCTAGCGGGAGGGACGAACACCGGGGAGCTGTTTTTT. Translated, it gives CASSLVLAGGTNTGELFF. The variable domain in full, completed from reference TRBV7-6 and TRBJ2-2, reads GAGVSQSPRYKVTKRGQDVALRCDPISGHVSLYWYRQALGQGPEFLTYFNYEAQQDKSGLPNDRFSAERPEGSISTLTIQRTEQRDSAMYRCASSLVLAGGTNTGELFFGEGSRLTVL.

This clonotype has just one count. CDR3 loop: CAGGRNTGELFF. Here the CDR3 DNA reads TGTGCCGGGGGCCGGAACACCGGGGAGCTGTTTTTT. The chain joins TRBV5-4 to TRBJ2-2, with D perhaps TRBD1 (6 bases). The germline V and J ends were trimmed by 10 bases and 1 base, with 8 bases remaining between them. CDR1 SGHNT and CDR2 YYREEE come from the germline V gene (reference sequence). The CDR3 is made up of 12 amino acids.

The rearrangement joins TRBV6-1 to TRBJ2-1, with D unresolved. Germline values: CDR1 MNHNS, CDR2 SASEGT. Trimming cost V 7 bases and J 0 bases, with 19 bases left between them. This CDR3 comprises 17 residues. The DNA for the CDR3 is TGTGCCAGCACCGAGAGAGTCCGCCAGAGCTCCTACAATGAGCAGTTCTTC. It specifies CASTERVRQSSYNEQFF.

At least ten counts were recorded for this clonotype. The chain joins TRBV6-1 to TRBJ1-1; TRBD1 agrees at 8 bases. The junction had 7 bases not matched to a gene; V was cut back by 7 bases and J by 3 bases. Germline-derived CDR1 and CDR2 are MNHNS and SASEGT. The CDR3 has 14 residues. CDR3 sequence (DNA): TGTGCCAGCACTCGACCGACAGGGGACACTGAAGCTTTCTTT. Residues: CASTRPTGDTEAFF.

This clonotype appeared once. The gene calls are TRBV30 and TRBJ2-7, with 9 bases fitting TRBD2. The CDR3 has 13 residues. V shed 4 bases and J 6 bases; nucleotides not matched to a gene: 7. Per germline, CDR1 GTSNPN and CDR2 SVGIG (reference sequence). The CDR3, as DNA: TGTGCCTGGAACGCGGGAGGGAGTGGCGAGCAGTACTTC. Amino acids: CAWNAGGSGEQYF.

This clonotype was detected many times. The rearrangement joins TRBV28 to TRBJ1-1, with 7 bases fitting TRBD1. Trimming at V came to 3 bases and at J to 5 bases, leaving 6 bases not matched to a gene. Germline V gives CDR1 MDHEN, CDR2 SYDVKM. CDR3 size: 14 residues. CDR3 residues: CASSFNRGGTEAFF. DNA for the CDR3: TGTGCCAGCAGTTTTAACAGGGGTGGAACTGAAGCTTTCTTT.

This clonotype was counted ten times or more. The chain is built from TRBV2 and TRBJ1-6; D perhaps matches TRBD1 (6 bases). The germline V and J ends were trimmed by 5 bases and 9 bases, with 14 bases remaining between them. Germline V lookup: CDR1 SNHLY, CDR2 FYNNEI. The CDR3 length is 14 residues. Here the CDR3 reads CASSSGQEFSPLHF. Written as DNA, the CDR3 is TGTGCCAGCAGTTCGGGACAAGAGTTTTCACCCCTCCACTTT. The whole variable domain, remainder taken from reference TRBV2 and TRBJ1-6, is EPEVTQTPSHQVTQMGQEVILRCVPISNHLYFYWYRQILGQKVEFLVSFYNNEISEKSEIFDDQFSVERPDGSNFTLKIRSTKLEDSAMYFCASSSGQEFSPLHFGNGTRLTVT.

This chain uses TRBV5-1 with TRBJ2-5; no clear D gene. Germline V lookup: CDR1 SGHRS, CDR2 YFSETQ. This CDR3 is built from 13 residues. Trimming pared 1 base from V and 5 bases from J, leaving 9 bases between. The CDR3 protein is CASSLYNAETQYF. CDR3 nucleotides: TGCGCCAGCAGCTTGTACAATGCGGAGACCCAGTACTTC.

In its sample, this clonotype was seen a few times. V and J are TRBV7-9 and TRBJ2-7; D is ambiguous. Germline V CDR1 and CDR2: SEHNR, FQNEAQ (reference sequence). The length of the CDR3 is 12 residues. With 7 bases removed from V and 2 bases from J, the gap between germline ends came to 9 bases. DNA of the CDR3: TGTGCCAGCAACTGGGGAACCTACGAGCAGTACTTC. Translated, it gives CASNWGTYEQYF.